The source of this TCR beta chain is a study of a mutant IDH1 vaccine in newly diagnosed glioma. Whole-study context: The sex distribution of treated patients was 62.5% male and 37.5% female, with a mean age of around 40 years. Patients arrived already treated with radiotherapy, temozolomide, or both, most having had both.

Using immunoSEQ multiplex PCR, the repertoire was profiled, and TCRdb retains in-frame clones only, with some absent. The data contain 50,000 or so clones, approximately 90% of them singletons. The CDR3 extends over 11 amino acids. The ends were cut back, 8 bases at V and 3 bases at J, with 10 bases in the middle. Germline CDR1 DFQATT, CDR2 SNEGSKA (reference sequence). This clone was counted between two and nine times. Time point meaning: baseline, week 1 (first vaccination visit). Treatment of the sample: pre-vaccination baseline after standard-of-care therapy. The donors had new WHO grade 3 or 4 astrocytomas; these were IDH1-mutant and ATRX-lost.

Sequenced material: PBMCs, taken from a glioma patient treated with radiotherapy, temozolomide or both. The J gene is TRBJ1-1, the V gene TRBV20-1, with TRBD1 as a possible D gene (5 bases). This receptor was identified in a middle-aged man with glioma. CDR3 residues: CSSPRDTEAFF. The CDR3 DNA sequence: TGCAGTTCACCCAGGGACACTGAAGCTTTCTTT.